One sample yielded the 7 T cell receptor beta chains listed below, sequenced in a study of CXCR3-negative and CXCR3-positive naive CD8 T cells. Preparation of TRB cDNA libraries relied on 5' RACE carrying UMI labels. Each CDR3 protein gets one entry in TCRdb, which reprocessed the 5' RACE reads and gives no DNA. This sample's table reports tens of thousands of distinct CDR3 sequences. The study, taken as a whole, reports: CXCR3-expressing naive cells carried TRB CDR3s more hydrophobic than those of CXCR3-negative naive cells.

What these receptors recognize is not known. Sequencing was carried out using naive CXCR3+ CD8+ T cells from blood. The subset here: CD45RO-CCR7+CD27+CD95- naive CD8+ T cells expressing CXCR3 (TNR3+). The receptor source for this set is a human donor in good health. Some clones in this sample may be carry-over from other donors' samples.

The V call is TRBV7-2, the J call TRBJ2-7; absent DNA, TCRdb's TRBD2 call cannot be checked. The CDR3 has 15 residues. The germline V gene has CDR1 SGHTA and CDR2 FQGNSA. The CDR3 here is CASSFFLGGTYEQYF.

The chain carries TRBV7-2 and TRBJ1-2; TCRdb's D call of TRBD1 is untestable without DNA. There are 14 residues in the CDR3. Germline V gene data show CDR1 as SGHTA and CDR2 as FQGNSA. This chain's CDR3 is CASSGTGVINGYTF. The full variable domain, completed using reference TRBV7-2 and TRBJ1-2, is GAGVSQSPSNKVTEKGKDVELRCDPISGHTALYWYRQSLGQGLEFLIYFQGNSAPDKSGLPSDRFSAERTGGSVSTLTIQRTQQEDSAVYLCASSGTGVINGYTFGSGTRLTVV.

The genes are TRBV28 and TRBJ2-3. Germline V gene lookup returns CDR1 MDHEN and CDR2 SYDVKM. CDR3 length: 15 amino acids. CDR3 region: CASSLIASRTDTQYF.

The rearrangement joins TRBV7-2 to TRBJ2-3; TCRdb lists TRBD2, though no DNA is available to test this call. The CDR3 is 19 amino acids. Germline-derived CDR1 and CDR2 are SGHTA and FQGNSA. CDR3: CASSLRLAGGSYNTDTQYF.

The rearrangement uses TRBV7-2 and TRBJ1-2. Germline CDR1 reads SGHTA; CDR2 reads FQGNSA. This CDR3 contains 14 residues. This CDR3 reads CASSSPGDFYGYTF.

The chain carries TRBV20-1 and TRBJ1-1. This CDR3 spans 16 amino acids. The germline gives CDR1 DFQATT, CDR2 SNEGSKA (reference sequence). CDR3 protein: CSAPSPPENSGTEAFF.

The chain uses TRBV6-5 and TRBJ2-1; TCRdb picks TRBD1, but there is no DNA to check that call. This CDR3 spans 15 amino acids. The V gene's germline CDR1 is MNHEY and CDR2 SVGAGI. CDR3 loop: CASRSSSWGNNEQFF.